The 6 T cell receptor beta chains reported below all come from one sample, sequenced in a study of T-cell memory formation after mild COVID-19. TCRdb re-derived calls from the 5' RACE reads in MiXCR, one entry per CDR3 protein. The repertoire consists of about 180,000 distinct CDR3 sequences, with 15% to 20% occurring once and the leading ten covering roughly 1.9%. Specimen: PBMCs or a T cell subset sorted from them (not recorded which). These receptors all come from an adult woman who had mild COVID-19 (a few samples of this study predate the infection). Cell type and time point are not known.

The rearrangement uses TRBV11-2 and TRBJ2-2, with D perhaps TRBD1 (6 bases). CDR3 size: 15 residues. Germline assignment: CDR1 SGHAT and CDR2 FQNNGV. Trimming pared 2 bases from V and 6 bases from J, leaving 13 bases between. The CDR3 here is CASSLFYRVAGELFF. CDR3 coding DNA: TGTGCCAGCAGCTTATTTTACAGGGTAGCCGGGGAGCTGTTTTTT.

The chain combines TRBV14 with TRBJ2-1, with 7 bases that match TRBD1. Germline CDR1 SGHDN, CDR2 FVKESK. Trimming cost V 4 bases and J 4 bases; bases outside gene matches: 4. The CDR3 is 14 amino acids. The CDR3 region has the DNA TGTGCCAGCAGCCCCCAGACAGGGTACAATGAGCAGTTCTTC. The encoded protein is CASSPQTGYNEQFF. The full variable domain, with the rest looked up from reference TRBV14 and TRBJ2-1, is EAGVTQFPSHSVIEKGQTVTLRCDPISGHDNLYWYRRVMGKEIKFLLHFVKESKQDESGMPNNRFLAERTGGTYSTLKVQPAELEDSGVYFCASSPQTGYNEQFFGPGTRLTVL.

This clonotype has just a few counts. DNA of the CDR3: TGCGCCAGCGGCATTCCGGGACAGTCCTACGAGCAGTACTTC. It translates to CASGIPGQSYEQYF. The J gene is TRBJ2-7, the V gene TRBV5-1; 7 bases map to TRBD1. The V segment lost 7 bases and the J segment 1 base; nucleotides outside the gene matches: 8. Germline lookup yields CDR1 SGHRS and CDR2 YFSETQ. There are 14 residues in the CDR3.

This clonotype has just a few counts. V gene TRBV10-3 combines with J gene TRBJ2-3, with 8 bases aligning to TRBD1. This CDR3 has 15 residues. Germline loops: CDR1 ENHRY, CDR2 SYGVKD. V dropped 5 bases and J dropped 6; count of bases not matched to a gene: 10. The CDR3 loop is CAISPTGADVDTQYF. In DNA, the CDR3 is TGTGCCATCAGTCCGACAGGGGCGGACGTTGATACGCAGTATTTT.

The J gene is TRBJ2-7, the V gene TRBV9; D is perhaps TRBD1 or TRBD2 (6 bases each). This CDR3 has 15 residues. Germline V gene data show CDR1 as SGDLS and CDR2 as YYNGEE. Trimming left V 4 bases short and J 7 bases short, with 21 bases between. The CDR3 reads CASSLGGDTPGEQYF. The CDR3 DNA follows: TGTGCCAGCAGCCTCGGAGGGGACACACCTGGGGAGCAGTACTTC.

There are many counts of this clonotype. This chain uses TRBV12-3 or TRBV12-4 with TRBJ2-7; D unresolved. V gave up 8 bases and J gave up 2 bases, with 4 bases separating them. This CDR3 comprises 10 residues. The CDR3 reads CASGTYEQYF. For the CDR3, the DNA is TGTGCCAGCGGGACCTACGAGCAGTACTTC.